This T cell receptor beta chain was captured in a study of CD8 T cells in Susac syndrome. This CDR3 comprises 16 residues. The germline gives CDR1 MNHNS, CDR2 SASEGT. The germline V and J ends were trimmed by 6 bases and 0 bases, with 18 bases remaining between them. It was with random hexamers that 0.5 to 1 ug RNA was reverse transcribed. By means of immunoSEQ multiplex PCR, TCR beta CDR3 spanning 54 Vbeta and 13 Jbeta underwent amplification. TCRdb fed the immunoSEQ multiplex PCR reads into MiXCR, producing one record per CDR3 protein. The sample records 330,000 or so distinct CDR3 sequences, 75% to 90% being singletons. It was negative isolation that provided the CD8+ and CD4+ T cells, whereas TEMRA cells were enriched by FACS.

The V call is TRBV6-1, the J call TRBJ2-7; D possibly corresponds to TRBD1 (6 bases). Sequencing was performed on CD8+ T cells from PBMCs. The receptor was isolated from a human donor with multiple sclerosis. CDR3 coding DNA: TGTGCCAGCAGCTCCCTTCGCCGGGACATCTCCTACGAGCAGTACTTC. Protein: CASSSLRRDISYEQYF.